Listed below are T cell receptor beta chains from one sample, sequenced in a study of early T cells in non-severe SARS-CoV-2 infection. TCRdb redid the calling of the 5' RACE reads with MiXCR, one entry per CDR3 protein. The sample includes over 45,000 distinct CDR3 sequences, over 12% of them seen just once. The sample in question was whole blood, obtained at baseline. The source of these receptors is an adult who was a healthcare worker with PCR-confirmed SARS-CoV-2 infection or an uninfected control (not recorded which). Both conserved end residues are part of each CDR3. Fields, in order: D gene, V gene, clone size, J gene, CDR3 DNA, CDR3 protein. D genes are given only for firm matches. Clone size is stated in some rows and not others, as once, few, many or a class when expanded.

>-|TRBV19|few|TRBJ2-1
TGTGCCAGTAGTATAGATACAGGGAGAACCTCCTACAATGAGCAGTTCTTC
CASSIDTGRTSYNEQFF
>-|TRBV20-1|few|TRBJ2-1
TGCAGTGCTAGGGGGCTTGATGAGCAGTTCTTC
CSARGLDEQFF
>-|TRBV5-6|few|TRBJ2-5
TGTGCCAGCAGCCTCCGGGACCCATACCAAGAGACCCAGTACTTC
CASSLRDPYQETQYF
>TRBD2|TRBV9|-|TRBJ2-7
TGTGCCAGCAGCGGGAGGGGGACTAGTACCTACGAGCAGTACTTC
CASSGRGTSTYEQYF
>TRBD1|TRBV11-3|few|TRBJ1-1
TGTGCCAGCAGCTTAGGGGGACAGATGAACACTGAAGCTTTCTTT
CASSLGGQMNTEAFF
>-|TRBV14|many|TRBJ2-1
TGTGCCAGCAGCCAAGATTTGGCGGCTCTCTACAATGAGCAGTTCTTC
CASSQDLAALYNEQFF
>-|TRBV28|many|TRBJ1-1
TGTGCCAGCAGCTTAGGGAACACTGAAGCTTTCTTT
CASSLGNTEAFF
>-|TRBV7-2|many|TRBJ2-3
TGTGCCAGCAGCTACTACCCCACAGATACGCAGTATTTT
CASSYYPTDTQYF
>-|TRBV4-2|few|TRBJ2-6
TGTGCCAGCAGCCAATTAGCGGTATCTGGGGCCAACGTCCTGACTTTC
CASSQLAVSGANVLTF
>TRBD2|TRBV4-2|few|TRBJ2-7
TGTGCCAGCAGCCAAACCACGACTAGCGGGAGGGGCGAGCAGTACTTC
CASSQTTTSGRGEQYF
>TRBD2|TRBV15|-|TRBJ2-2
TGTGCCACCAGCCCCAGCGGGAGGGCCCGAGAATCGAACACCGGGGAGCTGTTTTTT
CATSPSGRARESNTGELFF
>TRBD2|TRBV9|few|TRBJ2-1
TGTGCCAGCAGCGTAGTTGGGACTAGCGGAACCTACAATGAGCAGTTCTTC
CASSVVGTSGTYNEQFF
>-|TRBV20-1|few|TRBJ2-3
TGCAGTGCTCACCCCGCTTATGGACTGAGCACAGATACGCAGTATTTT
CSAHPAYGLSTDTQYF
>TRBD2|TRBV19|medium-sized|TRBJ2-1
TGTGCCAGTAGTTGGAAGCGGGAGAGGAACAATGAGCAGTTCTTC
CASSWKRERNNEQFF
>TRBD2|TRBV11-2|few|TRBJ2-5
TGTGCCAGCAGCTTAGCGAGAGCGGGAGTAGAGACCCAGTACTTC
CASSLARAGVETQYF
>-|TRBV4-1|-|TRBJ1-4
TGCGCCAGCAGCCTGAATGGACGGGGAATAAATGAAAAACTGTTTTTT
CASSLNGRGINEKLFF
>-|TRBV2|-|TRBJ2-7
TGTGCCAGCACGGGGGACACTTACTCCTACGAGCAGTACTTC
CASTGDTYSYEQYF